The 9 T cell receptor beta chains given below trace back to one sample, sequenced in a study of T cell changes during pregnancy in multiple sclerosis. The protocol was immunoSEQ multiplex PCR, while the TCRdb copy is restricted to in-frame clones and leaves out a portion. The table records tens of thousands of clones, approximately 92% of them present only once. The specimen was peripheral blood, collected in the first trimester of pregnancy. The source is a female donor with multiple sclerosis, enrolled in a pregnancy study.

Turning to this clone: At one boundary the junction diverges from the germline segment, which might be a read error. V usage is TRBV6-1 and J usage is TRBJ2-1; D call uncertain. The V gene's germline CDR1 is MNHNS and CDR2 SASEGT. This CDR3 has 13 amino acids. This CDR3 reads CATSSPFYNEQFF. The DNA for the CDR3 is TGTGCCACCAGTTCCCCTTTTTACAATGAGCAGTTCTTC.

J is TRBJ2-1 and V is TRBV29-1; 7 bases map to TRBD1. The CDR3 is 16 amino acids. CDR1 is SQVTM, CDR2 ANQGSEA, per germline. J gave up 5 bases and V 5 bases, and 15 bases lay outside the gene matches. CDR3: CSVSGWYRGPDNEQFF. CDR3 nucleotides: TGCAGCGTTTCGGGTTGGTATAGGGGGCCCGACAATGAGCAGTTCTTC.

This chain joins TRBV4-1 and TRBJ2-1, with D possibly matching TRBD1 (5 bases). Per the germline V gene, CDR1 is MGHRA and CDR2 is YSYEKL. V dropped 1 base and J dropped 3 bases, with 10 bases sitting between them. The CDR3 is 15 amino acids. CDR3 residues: CASSQAGLNYNEQFF. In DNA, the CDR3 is TGCGCCAGCAGCCAAGCAGGGCTTAACTACAATGAGCAGTTCTTC.

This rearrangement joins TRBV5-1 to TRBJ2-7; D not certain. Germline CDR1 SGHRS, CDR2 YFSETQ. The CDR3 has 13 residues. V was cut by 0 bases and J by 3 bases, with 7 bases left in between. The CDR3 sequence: CASSLVLSYEQYF. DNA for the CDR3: TGCGCCAGCAGCTTGGTTCTGAGCTACGAGCAGTACTTC. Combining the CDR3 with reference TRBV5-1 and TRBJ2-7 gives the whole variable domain KAGVTQTPRYLIKTRGQQVTLSCSPISGHRSVSWYQQTPGQGLQFLFEYFSETQRNKGNFPGRFSGRQFSNSRSEMNVSTLELGDSALYLCASSLVLSYEQYFGPGTRLTVT.

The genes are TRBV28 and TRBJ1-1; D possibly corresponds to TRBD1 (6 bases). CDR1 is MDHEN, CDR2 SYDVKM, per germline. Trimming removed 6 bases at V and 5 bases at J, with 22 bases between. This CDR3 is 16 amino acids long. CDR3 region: CASSPPQDSWWTEAFF. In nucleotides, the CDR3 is TGTGCCAGCAGCCCCCCCCAGGACAGTTGGTGGACTGAAGCTTTCTTT.

The CDR3, as DNA: TGTGCCAGTAGTATATACCCTAGCGGGGTCTATGAGCAGTTCTTC. Translated, it gives CASSIYPSGVYEQFF. This chain connects TRBV19 to TRBJ2-1; 9 bases align to TRBD2. V lost 2 bases to trimming and J lost 8 bases; unmatched junction nucleotides: 7. CDR3 length: 15 residues. Germline values: CDR1 LNHDA, CDR2 SQIVND (reference sequence).

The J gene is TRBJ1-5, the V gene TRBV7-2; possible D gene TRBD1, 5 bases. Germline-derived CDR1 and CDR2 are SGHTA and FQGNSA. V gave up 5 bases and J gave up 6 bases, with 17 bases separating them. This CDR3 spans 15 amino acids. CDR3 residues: CASSPSRQSSQPQHF. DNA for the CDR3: TGTGCCAGCAGCCCCTCTAGACAGTCCAGTCAGCCCCAGCATTTT.

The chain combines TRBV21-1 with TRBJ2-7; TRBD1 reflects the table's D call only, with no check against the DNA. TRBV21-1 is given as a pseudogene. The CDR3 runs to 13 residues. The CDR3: CASSKGHRDEQYF. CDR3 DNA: TGTGCCAGCAGCAAGGGTCACAGGGACGAGCAGTACTTC.

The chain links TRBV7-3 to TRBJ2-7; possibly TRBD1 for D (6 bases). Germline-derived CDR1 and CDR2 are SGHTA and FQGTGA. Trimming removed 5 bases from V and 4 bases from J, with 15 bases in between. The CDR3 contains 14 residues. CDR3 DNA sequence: TGTGCCAGCAGCCTCCGTCAGGGGTCTTACGAGCAGTACTTC. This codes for CASSLRQGSYEQYF.